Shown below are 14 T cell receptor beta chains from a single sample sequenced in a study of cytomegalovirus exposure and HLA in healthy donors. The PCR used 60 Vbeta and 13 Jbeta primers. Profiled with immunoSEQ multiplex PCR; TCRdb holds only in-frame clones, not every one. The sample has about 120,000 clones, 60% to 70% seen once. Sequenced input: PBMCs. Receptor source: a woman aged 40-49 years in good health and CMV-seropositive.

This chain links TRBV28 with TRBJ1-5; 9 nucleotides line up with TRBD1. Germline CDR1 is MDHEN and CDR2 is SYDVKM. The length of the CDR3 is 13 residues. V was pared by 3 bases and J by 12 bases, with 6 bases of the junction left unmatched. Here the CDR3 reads CASSFPRQGDQHF. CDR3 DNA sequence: TGTGCCAGCAGTTTCCCCCGACAGGGGGACCAGCATTTT.

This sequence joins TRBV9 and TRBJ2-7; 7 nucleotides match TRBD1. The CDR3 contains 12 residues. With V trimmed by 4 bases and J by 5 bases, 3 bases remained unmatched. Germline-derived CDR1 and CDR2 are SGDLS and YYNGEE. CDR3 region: CASSPTGDEQYF. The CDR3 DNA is TGTGCCAGCAGCCCCACAGGGGACGAGCAGTACTTC.

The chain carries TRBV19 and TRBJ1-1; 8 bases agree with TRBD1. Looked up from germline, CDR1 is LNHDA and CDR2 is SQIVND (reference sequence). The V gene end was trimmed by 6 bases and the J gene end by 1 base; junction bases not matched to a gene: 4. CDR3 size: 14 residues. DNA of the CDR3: TGTGCCAGTAGGACAGGGGCAAGGAACACTGAAGCTTTCTTT. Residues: CASRTGARNTEAFF.

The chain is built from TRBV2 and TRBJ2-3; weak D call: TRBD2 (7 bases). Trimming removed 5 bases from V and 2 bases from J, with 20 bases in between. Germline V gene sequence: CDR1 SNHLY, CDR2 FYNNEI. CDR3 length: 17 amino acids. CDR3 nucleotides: TGTGCCAGCAGTTCCCACCCTCGGGGGGCCTCCACAGATACGCAGTATTTT. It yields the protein CASSSHPRGASTDTQYF.

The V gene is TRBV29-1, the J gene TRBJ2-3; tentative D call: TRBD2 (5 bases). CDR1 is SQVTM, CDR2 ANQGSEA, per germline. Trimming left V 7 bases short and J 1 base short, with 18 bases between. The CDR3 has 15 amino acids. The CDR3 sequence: CSAELGKSGTDTQYF. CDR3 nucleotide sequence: TGCAGCGCCGAACTCGGGAAATCGGGCACAGATACGCAGTATTTT.

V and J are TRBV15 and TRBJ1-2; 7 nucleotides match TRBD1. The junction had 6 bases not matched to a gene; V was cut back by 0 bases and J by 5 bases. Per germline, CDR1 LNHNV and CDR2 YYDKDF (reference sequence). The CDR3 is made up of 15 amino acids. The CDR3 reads CATSRDGTVLYGYTF. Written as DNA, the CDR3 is TGTGCCACCAGCAGAGATGGGACAGTCCTGTATGGCTACACCTTC.

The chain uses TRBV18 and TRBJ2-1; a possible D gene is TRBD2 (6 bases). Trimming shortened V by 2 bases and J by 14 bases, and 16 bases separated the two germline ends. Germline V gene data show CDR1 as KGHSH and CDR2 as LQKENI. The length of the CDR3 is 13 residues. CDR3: CASSPGVAGSEFF. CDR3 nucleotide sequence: TGTGCCAGCTCACCAGGAGTGGCCGGGAGCGAGTTCTTC.

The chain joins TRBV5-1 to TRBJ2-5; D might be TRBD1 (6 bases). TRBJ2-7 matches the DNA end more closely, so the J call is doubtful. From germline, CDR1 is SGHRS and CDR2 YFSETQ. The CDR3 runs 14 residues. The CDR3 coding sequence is TGCGCCAGCAGCTCCGGGACACCTACCTACGAGCAGTACTTC. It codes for CASSSGTPTYEQYF.

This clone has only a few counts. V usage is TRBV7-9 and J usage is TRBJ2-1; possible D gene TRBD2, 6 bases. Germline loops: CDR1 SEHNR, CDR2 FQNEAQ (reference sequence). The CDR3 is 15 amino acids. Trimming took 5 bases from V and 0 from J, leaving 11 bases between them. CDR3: CASSKVADSYNEQFF. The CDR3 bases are TGTGCCAGCAGCAAAGTAGCGGACTCCTACAATGAGCAGTTCTTC. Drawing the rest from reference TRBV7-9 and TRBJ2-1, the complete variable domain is DTGVSQNPRHKITKRGQNVTFRCDPISEHNRLYWYRQTLGQGPEFLTYFQNEAQLEKSRLLSDRFSAERPKGSFSTLEIQRTEQGDSAMYLCASSKVADSYNEQFFGPGTRLTVL.

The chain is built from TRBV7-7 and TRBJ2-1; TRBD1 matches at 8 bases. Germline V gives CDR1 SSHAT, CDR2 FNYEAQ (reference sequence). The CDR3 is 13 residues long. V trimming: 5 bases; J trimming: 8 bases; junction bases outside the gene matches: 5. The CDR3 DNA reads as TGTGCCAGCAGCCCAGGGGGCGCCGATGAGCAGTTCTTC. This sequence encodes CASSPGGADEQFF.

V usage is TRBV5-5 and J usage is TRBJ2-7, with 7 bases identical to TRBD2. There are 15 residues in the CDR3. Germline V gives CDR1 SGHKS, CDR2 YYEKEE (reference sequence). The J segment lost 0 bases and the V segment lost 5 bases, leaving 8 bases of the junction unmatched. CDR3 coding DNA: TGTGCCAGCAGTTTCGCGGGAGCCACCTCCTACGAGCAGTACTTC. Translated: CASSFAGATSYEQYF.

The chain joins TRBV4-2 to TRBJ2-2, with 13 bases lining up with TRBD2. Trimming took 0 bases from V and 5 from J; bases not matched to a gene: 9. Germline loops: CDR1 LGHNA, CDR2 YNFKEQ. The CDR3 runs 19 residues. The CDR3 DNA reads TGTGCCAGCAGCCAAGATCAACTAGCGGGAGGGCCGAGTACCGGGGAGCTGTTTTTT. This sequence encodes CASSQDQLAGGPSTGELFF.

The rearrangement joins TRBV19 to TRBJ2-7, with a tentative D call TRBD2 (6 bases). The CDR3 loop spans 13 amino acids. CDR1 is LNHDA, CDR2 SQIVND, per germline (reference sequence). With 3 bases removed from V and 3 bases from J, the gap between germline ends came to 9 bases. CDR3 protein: CASSIPGDYEQYF. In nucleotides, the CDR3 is TGTGCCAGTAGTATTCCGGGGGACTACGAGCAGTACTTC.

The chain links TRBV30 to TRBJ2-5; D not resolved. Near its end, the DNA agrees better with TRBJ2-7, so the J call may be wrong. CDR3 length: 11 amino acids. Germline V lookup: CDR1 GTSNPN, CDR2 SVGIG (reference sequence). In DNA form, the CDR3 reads TGTGCCTGGAGTTACGCTTACGAGCAGTACTTC. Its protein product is CAWSYAYEQYF.